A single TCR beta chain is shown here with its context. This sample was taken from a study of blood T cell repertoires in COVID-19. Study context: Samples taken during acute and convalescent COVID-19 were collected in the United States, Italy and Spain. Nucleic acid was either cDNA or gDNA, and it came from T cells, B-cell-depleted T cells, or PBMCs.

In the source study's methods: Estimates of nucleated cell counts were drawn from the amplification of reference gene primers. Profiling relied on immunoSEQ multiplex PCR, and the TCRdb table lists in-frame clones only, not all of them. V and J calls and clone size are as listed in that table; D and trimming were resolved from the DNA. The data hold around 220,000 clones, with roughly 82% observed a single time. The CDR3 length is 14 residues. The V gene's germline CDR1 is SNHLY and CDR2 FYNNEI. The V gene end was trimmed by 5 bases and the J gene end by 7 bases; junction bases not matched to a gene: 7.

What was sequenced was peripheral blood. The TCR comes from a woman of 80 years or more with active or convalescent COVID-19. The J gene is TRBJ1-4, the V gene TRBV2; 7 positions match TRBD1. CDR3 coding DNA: TGTGCCAGCAGTAAGGAGGGGGCGCGTGAAAAACTGTTTTTT. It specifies CASSKEGAREKLFF.